Below are 3 T cell receptor beta chains sequenced from a single sample in a study of T cells in Graves' hyperthyroidism and ophthalmopathy. Regions amplified from RNA transcripts were the TCR beta CDR3 regions. HTBI primers were employed in a first-round RT-PCR of the TCR CDR3. TCRdb analysed the multiplex PCR reads with MiXCR anew, one entry per CDR3 protein. The table shows about 640,000 distinct CDR3 sequences, with 45% occurring only once. Sequencing used peripheral blood or thyroid tissue (not recorded which). These TCRs come from an adult man with Graves' disease, either hyperthyroidism or ophthalmopathy (not recorded which).

The sample holds one count of this clonotype. The chain recombines TRBV10-3 with TRBJ1-2, with TRBD1 matching over 9 bases. The CDR3 sequence is 14 residues long. V was clipped by 3 bases and J by 6 bases; unmatched bases: 5. Germline V gene lookup returns CDR1 ENHRY and CDR2 SYGVKD. CDR3 region: CAISDRTGVDGYTF. CDR3 DNA: TGTGCCATCAGTGACCGGACAGGGGTAGATGGCTACACCTTC.

The chain carries TRBV7-2 and TRBJ2-2; TRBD1 matches 10 bases. CDR1 and CDR2 (germline): SGHTA, FQGNSA. Unmatched junction bases numbered 7, after V lost 3 bases and J lost 6 bases. This CDR3 contains 16 residues. Here the CDR3 reads CASSLPTGGVSGELFF. The CDR3 DNA sequence: TGTGCCAGCAGCTTGCCGACAGGGGGCGTCTCCGGGGAGCTGTTTTTT.

The chain is built from TRBV5-1 and TRBJ2-5; D is possibly TRBD1 or TRBD2 (5 bases each). V was cut by 0 bases and J by 2 bases, with 11 bases left in between. From germline, CDR1 is SGHRS and CDR2 YFSETQ. The CDR3 consists of 15 residues. The CDR3 loop reads CASSLGGMGQETQYF. Here the CDR3 DNA reads TGCGCCAGCAGCTTGGGGGGGATGGGGCAAGAGACCCAGTACTTC.